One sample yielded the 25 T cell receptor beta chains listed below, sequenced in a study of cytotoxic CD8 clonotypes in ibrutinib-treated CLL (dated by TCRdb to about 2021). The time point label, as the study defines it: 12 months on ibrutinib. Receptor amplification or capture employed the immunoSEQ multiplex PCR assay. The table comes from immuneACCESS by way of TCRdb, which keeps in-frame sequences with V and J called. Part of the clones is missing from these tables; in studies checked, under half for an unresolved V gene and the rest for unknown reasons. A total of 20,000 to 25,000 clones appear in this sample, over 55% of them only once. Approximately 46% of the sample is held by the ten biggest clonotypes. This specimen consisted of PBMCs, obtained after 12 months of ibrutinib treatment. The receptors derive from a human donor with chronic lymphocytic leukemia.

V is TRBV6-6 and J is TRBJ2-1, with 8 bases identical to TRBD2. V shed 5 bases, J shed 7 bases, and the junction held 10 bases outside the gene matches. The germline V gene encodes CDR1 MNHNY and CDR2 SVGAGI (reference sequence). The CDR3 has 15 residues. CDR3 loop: CASSPPGGPRNEQFF. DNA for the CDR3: TGTGCCAGCAGTCCCCCGGGGGGGCCTAGAAATGAGCAGTTCTTC.

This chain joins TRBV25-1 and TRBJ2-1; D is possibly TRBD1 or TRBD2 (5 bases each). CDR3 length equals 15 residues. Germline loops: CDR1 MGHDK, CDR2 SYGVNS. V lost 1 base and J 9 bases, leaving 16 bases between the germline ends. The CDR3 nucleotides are TGTGCCAGCAGTGAATTATGGTTGAGGGGCGGTGAGCAGTTCTTC. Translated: CASSELWLRGGEQFF.

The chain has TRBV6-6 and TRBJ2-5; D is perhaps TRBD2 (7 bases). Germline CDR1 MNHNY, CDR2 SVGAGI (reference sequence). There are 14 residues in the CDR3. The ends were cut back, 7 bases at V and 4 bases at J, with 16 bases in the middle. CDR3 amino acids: CASTPWGGTETQYF. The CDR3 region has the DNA TGTGCCAGCACCCCCTGGGGGGGCACAGAGACCCAGTACTTC.

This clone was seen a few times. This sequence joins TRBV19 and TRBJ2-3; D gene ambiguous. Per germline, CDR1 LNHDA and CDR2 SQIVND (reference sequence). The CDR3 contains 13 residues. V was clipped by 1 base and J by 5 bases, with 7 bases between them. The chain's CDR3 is CASSIVRRDTQYF. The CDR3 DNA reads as TGTGCCAGTAGTATAGTCCGGCGAGATACGCAGTATTTT.

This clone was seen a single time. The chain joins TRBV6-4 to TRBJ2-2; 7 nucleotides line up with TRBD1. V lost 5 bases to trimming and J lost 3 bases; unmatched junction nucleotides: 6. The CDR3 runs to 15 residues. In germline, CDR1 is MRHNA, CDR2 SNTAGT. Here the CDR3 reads CASSPQGVDTGELFF. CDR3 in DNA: TGTGCCAGCAGTCCTCAGGGGGTTGACACCGGGGAGCTGTTTTTT.

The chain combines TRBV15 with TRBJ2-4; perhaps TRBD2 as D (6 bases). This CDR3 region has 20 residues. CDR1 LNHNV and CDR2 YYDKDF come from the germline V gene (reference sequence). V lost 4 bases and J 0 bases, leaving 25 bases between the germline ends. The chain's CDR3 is CATSTRDLRDSSLAKNIQYF. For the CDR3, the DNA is TGTGCCACCAGCACACGGGACCTCCGGGACTCCTCTTTAGCCAAAAACATTCAGTACTTC.

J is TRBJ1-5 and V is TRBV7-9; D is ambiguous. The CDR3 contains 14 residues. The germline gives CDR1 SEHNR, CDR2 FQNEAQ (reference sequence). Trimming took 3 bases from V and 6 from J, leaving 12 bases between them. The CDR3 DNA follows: TGTGCCAGCAGCTTGGAAGGGAAGAGTCAGCCCCAGCATTTT. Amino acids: CASSLEGKSQPQHF.

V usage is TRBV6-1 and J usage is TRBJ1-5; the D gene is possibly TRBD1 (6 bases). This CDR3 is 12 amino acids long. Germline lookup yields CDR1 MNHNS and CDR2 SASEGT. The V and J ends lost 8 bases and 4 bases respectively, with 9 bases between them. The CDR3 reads CASGQRNQPQHF. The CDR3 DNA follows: TGTGCCAGCGGACAGCGTAATCAGCCCCAGCATTTT.

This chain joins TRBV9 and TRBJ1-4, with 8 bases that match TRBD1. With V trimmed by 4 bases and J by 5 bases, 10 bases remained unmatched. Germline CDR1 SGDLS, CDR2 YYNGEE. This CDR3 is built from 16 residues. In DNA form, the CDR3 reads TGTGCCAGCAGCCCCTTCTCAGGGGGCTCAAATGAAAAACTGTTTTTT. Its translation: CASSPFSGGSNEKLFF.

Here the CDR3 DNA reads TGTGCCAGTCAGCGGGCAGGCAGCACAGATACGCAGTATTTT. It codes for CASQRAGSTDTQYF. This rearrangement joins TRBV19 to TRBJ2-3; D possibly corresponds to TRBD2 (6 bases). This CDR3 comprises 14 residues. The V end was cut by 8 bases, the J end by 0 bases, with 12 bases between. The germline V gene encodes CDR1 LNHDA and CDR2 SQIVND (reference sequence).

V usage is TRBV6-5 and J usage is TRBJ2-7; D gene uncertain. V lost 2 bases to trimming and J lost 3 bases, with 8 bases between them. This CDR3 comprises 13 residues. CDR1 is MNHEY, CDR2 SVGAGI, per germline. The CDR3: CASSYGQNYEQYF. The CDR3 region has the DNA TGTGCCAGCAGTTACGGGCAAAACTACGAGCAGTACTTC.

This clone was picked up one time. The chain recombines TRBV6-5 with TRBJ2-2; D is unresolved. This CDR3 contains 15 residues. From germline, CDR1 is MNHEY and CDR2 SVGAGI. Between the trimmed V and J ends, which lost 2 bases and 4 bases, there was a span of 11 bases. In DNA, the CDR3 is TGTGCCAGCAGTTACAACCCGCGGAGCACCGGGGAGCTGTTTTTT. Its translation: CASSYNPRSTGELFF.

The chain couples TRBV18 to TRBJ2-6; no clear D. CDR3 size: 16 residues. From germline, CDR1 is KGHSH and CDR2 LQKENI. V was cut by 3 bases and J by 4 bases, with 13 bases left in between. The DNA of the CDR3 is TGTGCCAGCTCACCTTTCGGTCCGGGCGGGGCCAACGTCCTGACTTTC. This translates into CASSPFGPGGANVLTF.

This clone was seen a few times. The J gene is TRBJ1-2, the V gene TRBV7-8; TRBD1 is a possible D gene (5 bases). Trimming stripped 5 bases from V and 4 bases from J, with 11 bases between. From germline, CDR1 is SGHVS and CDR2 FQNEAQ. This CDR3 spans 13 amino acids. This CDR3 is CASSLEGTYGYTF. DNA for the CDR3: TGTGCCAGCAGCCTCGAGGGGACCTATGGCTACACCTTC. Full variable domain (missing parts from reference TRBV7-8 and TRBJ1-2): GAGVSQSPRYKVAKRGQDVALRCDPISGHVSLFWYQQALGQGPEFLTYFQNEAQLDKSGLPSDRFFAERPEGSVSTLKIQRTQQEDSAVYLCASSLEGTYGYTFGSGTRLTVV.

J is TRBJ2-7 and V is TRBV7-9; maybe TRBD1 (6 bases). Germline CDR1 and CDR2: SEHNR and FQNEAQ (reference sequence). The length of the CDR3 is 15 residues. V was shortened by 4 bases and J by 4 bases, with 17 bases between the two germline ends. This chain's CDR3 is CASSSLGAQGYEQYF. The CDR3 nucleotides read TGTGCCAGCAGCTCGTTGGGGGCGCAGGGGTACGAGCAGTACTTC.

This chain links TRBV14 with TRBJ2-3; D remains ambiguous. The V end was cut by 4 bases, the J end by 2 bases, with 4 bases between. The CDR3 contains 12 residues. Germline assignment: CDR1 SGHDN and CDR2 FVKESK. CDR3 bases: TGTGCCAGCAGCCCGACCACAGATACGCAGTATTTT. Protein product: CASSPTTDTQYF.

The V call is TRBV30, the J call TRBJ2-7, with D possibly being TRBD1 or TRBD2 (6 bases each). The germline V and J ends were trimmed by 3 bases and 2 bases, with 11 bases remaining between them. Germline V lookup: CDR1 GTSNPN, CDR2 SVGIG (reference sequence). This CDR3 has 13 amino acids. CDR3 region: CAWSGGTTYEQYF. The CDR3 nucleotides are TGTGCCTGGAGCGGGGGCACCACCTACGAGCAGTACTTC.

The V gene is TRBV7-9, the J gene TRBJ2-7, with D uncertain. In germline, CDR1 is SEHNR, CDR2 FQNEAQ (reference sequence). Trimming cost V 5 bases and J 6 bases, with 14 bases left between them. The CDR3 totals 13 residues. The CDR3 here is CASSLMQTGEQYF. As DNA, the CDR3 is TGTGCCAGCAGCCTAATGCAGACTGGCGAGCAGTACTTC.

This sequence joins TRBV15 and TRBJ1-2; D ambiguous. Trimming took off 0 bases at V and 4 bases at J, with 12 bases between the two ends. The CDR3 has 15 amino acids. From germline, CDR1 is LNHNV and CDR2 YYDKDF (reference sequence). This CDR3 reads CATSRDLVASYGYTF. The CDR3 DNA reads TGTGCCACCAGCAGAGATCTGGTAGCTTCCTATGGCTACACCTTC.

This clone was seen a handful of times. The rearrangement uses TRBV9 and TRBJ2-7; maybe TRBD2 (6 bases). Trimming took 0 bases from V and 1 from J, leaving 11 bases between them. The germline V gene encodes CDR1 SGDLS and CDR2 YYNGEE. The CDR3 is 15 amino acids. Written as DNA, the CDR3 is TGTGCCAGCAGCGTAGGCCAAAGCGGGTCCTACGAGCAGTACTTC. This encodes CASSVGQSGSYEQYF.

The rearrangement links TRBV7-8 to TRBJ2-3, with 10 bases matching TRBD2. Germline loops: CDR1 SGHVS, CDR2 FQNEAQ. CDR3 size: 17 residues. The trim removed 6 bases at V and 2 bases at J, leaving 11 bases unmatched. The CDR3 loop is CASSLSGGAWNTDTQYF. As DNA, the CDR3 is TGTGCCAGCAGTCTAAGCGGGGGGGCCTGGAACACAGATACGCAGTATTTT.

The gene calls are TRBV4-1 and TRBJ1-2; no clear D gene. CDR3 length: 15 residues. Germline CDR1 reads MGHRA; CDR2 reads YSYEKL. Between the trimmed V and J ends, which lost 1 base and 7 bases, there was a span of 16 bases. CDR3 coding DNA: TGCGCCAGCAGCCAAGTATTTGGGGAGGGTGCTGGCTACACCTTC. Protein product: CASSQVFGEGAGYTF.

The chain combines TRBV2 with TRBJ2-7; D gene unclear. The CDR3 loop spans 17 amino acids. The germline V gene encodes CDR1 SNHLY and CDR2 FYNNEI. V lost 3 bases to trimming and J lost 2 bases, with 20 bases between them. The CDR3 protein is CASSDYGPAVRPYEQYF. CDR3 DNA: TGTGCCAGCAGTGATTATGGCCCGGCCGTCCGTCCCTACGAGCAGTACTTC.

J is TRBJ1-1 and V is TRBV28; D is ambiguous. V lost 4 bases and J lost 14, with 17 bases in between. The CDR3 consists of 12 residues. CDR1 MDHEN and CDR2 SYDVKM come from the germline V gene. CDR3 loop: CASSSDAGSLFF. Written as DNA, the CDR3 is TGTGCCAGCAGTTCGGACGCGGGCAGCCTATTCTTT.

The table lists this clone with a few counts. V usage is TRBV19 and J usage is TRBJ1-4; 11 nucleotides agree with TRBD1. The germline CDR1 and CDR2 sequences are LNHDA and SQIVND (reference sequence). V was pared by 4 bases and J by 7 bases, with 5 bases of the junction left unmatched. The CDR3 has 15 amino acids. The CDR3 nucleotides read TGTGCCAGTAGTAGATCGGACAGGGGGCTTGAAAAACTGTTTTTT. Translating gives CASSRSDRGLEKLFF.